A selection of T cell receptor beta chains follows, all from one sample in a study of blood T cell repertoires in COVID-19. Using immunoSEQ multiplex PCR, the repertoire was profiled, and TCRdb retains in-frame clones only, with some absent. The sample includes about 120,000 clones, approximately 84% of them seen just once. Specimen: peripheral blood. These receptors all come from a man between 70 and 80 years old with active or convalescent COVID-19. The CDR3 runs from the conserved cysteine through the conserved F or W. A D gene is named only where the DNA matches it firmly. Only part of the rows carry a size: once, few, many, or a class if the clone is expanded.

V: TRBV7-2; D: -; size: -; J: TRBJ1-2; CDR3: CASSLIVSGTSNNGYTF; DNA: TGTGCCAGCAGCTTAATCGTTTCAGGGACTTCGAACAATGGCTACACCTTC
V: TRBV23-1; D: TRBD1; size: once; J: TRBJ1-4; CDR3: CASSQSRDRNEKLFF; DNA: TGCGCCAGCAGTCAATCGAGGGACAGGAATGAAAAACTGTTTTTT
V: TRBV4-3; D: TRBD2; size: -; J: TRBJ2-1; CDR3: CASSQGLVNGNEQFF; DNA: TGCGCCAGCAGCCAGGGACTAGTTAATGGCAATGAGCAGTTCTTC
V: TRBV30; D: -; size: -; J: TRBJ1-2; CDR3: CAWSGQGGYGYTF; DNA: TGTGCCTGGAGTGGGCAGGGTGGCTATGGCTACACCTTC
V: TRBV29-1; D: -; size: -; J: TRBJ1-1; CDR3: CSVATGNTEAFF; DNA: TGCAGCGTTGCCACGGGGAACACTGAAGCTTTCTTT
V: TRBV29-1; D: -; size: -; J: TRBJ2-7; CDR3: CSASRGGVGYEQYF; DNA: TGCAGCGCCTCCAGGGGTGGGGTCGGCTACGAGCAGTACTTC
V: TRBV11-3; D: TRBD1; size: -; J: TRBJ2-5; CDR3: CASSLRDRGSETQYF; DNA: TGTGCCAGCAGCTTAAGGGACAGGGGGTCGGAGACCCAGTACTTC
V: TRBV15; D: TRBD1; size: once; J: TRBJ2-2; CDR3: CATSRGEQGASTGELFF; DNA: TGTGCCACCAGCAGAGGCGAACAGGGGGCTAGCACCGGGGAGCTGTTTTTT
V: TRBV11-3; D: TRBD1; size: -; J: TRBJ2-7; CDR3: CASSVRTGGREQYF; DNA: TGTGCCAGCAGCGTCCGGACAGGGGGCCGAGAGCAGTACTTC
V: TRBV28; D: TRBD1; size: -; J: TRBJ1-5; CDR3: CASSRDRGSSQPQHF; DNA: TGTGCCAGCAGTCGAGACAGGGGATCAAGTCAGCCCCAGCATTTT
V: TRBV15; D: -; size: few; J: TRBJ2-7; CDR3: CATSEDTNYEQYF; DNA: TGTGCCACCAGTGAGGACACAAATTACGAGCAGTACTTC
V: TRBV6-2/TRBV6-3; D: TRBD2; size: -; J: TRBJ2-1; CDR3: CASSYSTSGRSNEQFF; DNA: TGTGCCAGCAGTTACTCGACTAGCGGGAGGAGTAATGAGCAGTTCTTC
V: TRBV12-5; D: TRBD2; size: -; J: TRBJ2-1; CDR3: CASGPPHLAGAYNEQFF; DNA: TGTGCTAGTGGCCCCCCCCATCTAGCGGGGGCCTACAATGAGCAGTTCTTC
V: TRBV6-5; D: TRBD2; size: once; J: TRBJ2-7; CDR3: CATWSSGRRYEQYF; DNA: TGTGCCACTTGGAGTAGCGGGCGACGTTACGAGCAGTACTTC
V: TRBV4-1; D: -; size: many; J: TRBJ2-7; CDR3: CASSQLVTRPYEQYF; DNA: TGCGCCAGCAGCCAACTCGTGACTAGGCCCTACGAGCAGTACTTC
V: TRBV25-1; D: -; size: -; J: TRBJ1-3; CDR3: CASSDRVGRNTIYF; DNA: TGTGCCAGCAGTGACAGGGTGGGGAGAAACACCATATATTTT
V: TRBV11-3; D: TRBD2; size: -; J: TRBJ2-7; CDR3: CASSLDLQGGSYEQYF; DNA: TGTGCCAGCAGCTTAGATCTTCAGGGAGGGTCCTACGAGCAGTACTTC
V: TRBV30; D: TRBD1; size: -; J: TRBJ1-5; CDR3: CAWSPGTGFNQPQHF; DNA: TGTGCCTGGAGTCCCGGGACAGGGTTTAATCAGCCCCAGCATTTT
V: TRBV6-5; D: TRBD1; size: -; J: TRBJ1-2; CDR3: CASSRGQGRYGYTF; DNA: TGTGCCAGCAGTCGCGGACAGGGGAGATATGGCTACACCTTC
V: TRBV5-6; D: -; size: -; J: TRBJ1-2; CDR3: CASSNLRQDNYGYTF; DNA: TGTGCCAGCAGCAATCTTAGACAGGATAACTATGGCTACACCTTC
V: TRBV3-1/TRBV3-2; D: TRBD2; size: once; J: TRBJ2-3; CDR3: CASSQVWTSGDPDTQYF; DNA: TGTGCCAGCAGCCAAGTTTGGACTAGCGGGGATCCAGATACGCAGTATTTT
V: TRBV19; D: -; size: -; J: TRBJ1-1; CDR3: CASIDTGRYTEAFF; DNA: TGTGCCAGTATCGATACAGGGCGGTACACTGAAGCTTTCTTT
V: TRBV4-2; D: TRBD2; size: -; J: TRBJ2-5; CDR3: CASSQERGGQETQYF; DNA: TGTGCCAGCAGCCAAGAGCGGGGGGGCCAAGAGACCCAGTACTTC
V: TRBV14; D: TRBD1; size: -; J: TRBJ2-7; CDR3: CASSETGAREQYF; DNA: TGTGCCAGCAGCGAAACAGGGGCTCGGGAGCAGTACTTC
V: TRBV6-6; D: -; size: -; J: TRBJ2-3; CDR3: CASSLSASLRNTDTQYF; DNA: TGTGCCAGCAGTCTATCCGCTTCCTTGAGGAACACAGATACGCAGTATTTT
V: TRBV5-4; D: -; size: once; J: TRBJ1-2; CDR3: CASSSSQAGASNYGYTF; DNA: TGTGCCAGCAGCTCGTCCCAGGCAGGGGCGAGTAACTATGGCTACACCTTC
V: TRBV28; D: -; size: few; J: TRBJ2-7; CDR3: CASSQGLGEQYF; DNA: TGTGCCAGCAGTCAGGGACTCGGCGAGCAGTACTTC
V: TRBV11-3; D: TRBD2; size: -; J: TRBJ2-2; CDR3: CASSEGLAGGYGGELFF; DNA: TGTGCCAGCAGCGAGGGACTAGCGGGAGGATATGGCGGGGAGCTGTTTTTT
V: TRBV28; D: TRBD1; size: -; J: TRBJ1-5; CDR3: CASISAVDRVYQPQHF; DNA: TGTGCCAGCATTTCTGCCGTGGACAGGGTATATCAGCCCCAGCATTTT
V: TRBV7-9; D: -; size: few; J: TRBJ2-5; CDR3: CASSPGDTQQETQYF; DNA: TGTGCCAGCAGCCCAGGGGACACTCAGCAAGAGACCCAGTACTTC
V: TRBV7-2; D: TRBD1; size: -; J: TRBJ1-6; CDR3: CASSLRTGRGSPLHF; DNA: TGTGCCAGCAGTTTGAGGACAGGGCGAGGTTCACCCCTCCACTTT
V: TRBV24-1; D: -; size: -; J: TRBJ2-1; CDR3: CATSDLGRGRYNEQFF; DNA: TGTGCCACCAGTGATCTCGGCAGGGGACGCTACAATGAGCAGTTCTTC